One sample yielded the 26 T cell receptor beta chains listed below, sequenced in a study of T cells in narcolepsy. Repertoires were generated with immunoSEQ multiplex PCR, while TCRdb's copy carries only in-frame clones and drops some. The table lists fewer than 40,000 clones, 75% to 90% of them singletons. Sequencing used CD45RA- memory CD4+ T cells from PBMCs. The origin of the receptors is a human donor with narcolepsy.

This clone was found once. This chain joins TRBV5-4 and TRBJ1-1; possibly TRBD1 for D (6 bases). The germline V gene has CDR1 SGHNT and CDR2 YYREEE (reference sequence). V lost 6 bases to trimming and J lost 1 base, with 16 bases between them. This CDR3 spans 15 amino acids. Written as DNA, the CDR3 is TGTGCCAGCAAAGGGGGTGTACGTAGGAACACTGAAGCTTTCTTT. Amino acid sequence: CASKGGVRRNTEAFF.

This chain joins TRBV5-1 and TRBJ1-1, with D maybe TRBD1 (5 bases). Trimming shortened V by 4 bases and J by 4 bases, and 14 bases separated the two germline ends. This CDR3 is 14 amino acids long. CDR1 and CDR2 from the germline V gene are SGHRS and YFSETQ. The CDR3 coding sequence is TGCGCCAGCAGCACCGGCGTGAGGGGCACTGAAGCTTTCTTT. It translates to CASSTGVRGTEAFF.

This clone has a single count. The V and J genes are TRBV10-3 and TRBJ1-2, with D unresolved. The CDR3 totals 16 residues. Germline assignment: CDR1 ENHRY and CDR2 SYGVKD. Trimming removed 0 bases from V and 3 bases from J, with 14 bases in between. In DNA, the CDR3 is TGTGCCATCAGTGAGTCGACGGCAAATCGGCACTATGGCTACACCTTC. This sequence encodes CAISESTANRHYGYTF.

The rearrangement links TRBV6-5 to TRBJ1-1; D may be TRBD1 (5 bases). The V end lost 6 bases, the J end lost 1 base, and 12 bases lay between the germline ends. The CDR3 sequence is 14 residues long. Germline V gives CDR1 MNHEY, CDR2 SVGAGI. The DNA of the CDR3 is TGTGCCAGCAGAATACTGACAGAGAACACTGAAGCTTTCTTT. This codes for CASRILTENTEAFF.

V usage is TRBV5-4 and J usage is TRBJ2-3; 8 bases are a match to TRBD2. Germline V gene sequence: CDR1 SGHNT, CDR2 YYREEE (reference sequence). The CDR3 spans 17 residues. Trimming at V came to 0 bases and at J to 4 bases, leaving 10 bases not matched to a gene. In DNA form, the CDR3 reads TGTGCCAGCAGCTTGGACGTCGGGGGGGCCGGGGCAGATACGCAGTATTTT. This encodes CASSLDVGGAGADTQYF. Variable domain in full (rest from reference TRBV5-4 and TRBJ2-3): ETGVTQSPTHLIKTRGQQVTLRCSSQSGHNTVSWYQQALGQGPQFIFQYYREEENGRGNFPPRFSGLQFPNYSSELNVNALELDDSALYLCASSLDVGGAGADTQYFGPGTRLTVL.

This clone was found once. V usage is TRBV18 and J usage is TRBJ1-1; the D is unclear. Germline V lookup: CDR1 KGHSH, CDR2 LQKENI. With 4 bases removed from V and 1 base from J, the gap between germline ends came to 7 bases. The CDR3 contains 13 residues. This CDR3 reads CASSHGENTEAFF. The CDR3, as DNA: TGTGCCAGCTCACACGGCGAGAACACTGAAGCTTTCTTT.

This clone turned up a few times. This sequence joins TRBV27 and TRBJ2-3; 10 nucleotides agree with TRBD2. This CDR3 comprises 16 residues. J was trimmed by 3 bases and V by 2 bases; bases with no gene match: 5. The germline CDR1 and CDR2 sequences are MNHEY and SMNVEV (reference sequence). The CDR3 nucleotides read TGTGCCAGCAGTTTAGCTAGCGGGAGTGGGACAGATACGCAGTATTTT. Amino acids: CASSLASGSGTDTQYF.

The chain has TRBV28 and TRBJ2-1; D may be TRBD2 (6 bases). Trimming left V 8 bases short and J 2 bases short, with 10 bases between. CDR3 length: 13 residues. In germline, CDR1 is MDHEN, CDR2 SYDVKM. CDR3 sequence reads: CASYSGTYNEQFF. In nucleotides, the CDR3 is TGTGCCAGCTATAGCGGAACCTACAATGAGCAGTTCTTC.

The rearrangement joins TRBV15 to TRBJ2-7; weak D call: TRBD2 (6 bases). The CDR3 has 14 amino acids. Trimming pared 0 bases from V and 6 bases from J, leaving 12 bases between. Germline V CDR1 and CDR2: LNHNV, YYDKDF (reference sequence). The CDR3 nucleotides read TGTGCCACCAGCAGAGATTGGGGGGTTGGCGAGCAGTACTTC. As protein: CATSRDWGVGEQYF.

The CDR3 is CASSERLAQGNEQFF. The CDR3 DNA reads TGTGCCAGCAGTGAACGGCTAGCGCAAGGCAATGAGCAGTTCTTC. The chain carries TRBV6-1 and TRBJ2-1; a weak D match, TRBD2 (6 bases). The CDR3 has 15 amino acids. Germline assignment: CDR1 MNHNS and CDR2 SASEGT. V lost 2 bases to trimming and J lost 6 bases, with 14 bases between them.

This clone was counted only a few times. The chain has TRBV6-1 and TRBJ2-3; 10 bases align to TRBD2. The V gene's germline CDR1 is MNHNS and CDR2 SASEGT. The junction had 3 bases not matched to a gene; V was cut back by 4 bases and J by 2 bases. This CDR3 contains 15 residues. The CDR3 protein is CASSGTSGYTDTQYF. CDR3 nucleotides: TGTGCCAGCAGTGGGACTAGCGGATACACAGATACGCAGTATTTT.

This clone showed up just once. The rearrangement uses TRBV18 and TRBJ2-2; D call uncertain. V shed 7 bases and J shed 1 base, with 10 bases lying between them. The CDR3 is 14 amino acids. CDR1 KGHSH and CDR2 LQKENI come from the germline V gene. The CDR3 reads CASLPALNTGELFF. The CDR3 DNA reads TGTGCCAGCTTGCCTGCCCTGAACACCGGGGAGCTGTTTTTT.

The chain has TRBV9 and TRBJ1-1; D unresolved. V lost 0 bases, J lost 2 bases, and 8 bases lay in between. The CDR3 loop spans 14 amino acids. In germline, CDR1 is SGDLS, CDR2 YYNGEE. This CDR3 is CASSVDYGNTEAFF. The CDR3 DNA follows: TGTGCCAGCAGCGTAGATTACGGAAACACTGAAGCTTTCTTT.

The chain employs TRBV7-8 and TRBJ2-3; 10 bases are a match to TRBD2. Germline trimming cut 5 bases from V and 5 bases from J; bases unmatched to any gene: 10. Germline CDR1 is SGHVS and CDR2 is FQNEAQ. This CDR3 region has 16 residues. The CDR3 is CASSPRTSGGQDTQYF. Written as DNA, the CDR3 is TGTGCCAGCAGCCCCCGGACTAGCGGCGGACAAGATACGCAGTATTTT.

Only a few counts were recorded for this clone. The chain combines TRBV6-5 with TRBJ2-1, with 10 bases identical to TRBD2. Looked up from germline, CDR1 is MNHEY and CDR2 is SVGAGI. Trimming at V came to 7 bases and at J to 5 bases, leaving 5 bases not matched to a gene. CDR3 length: 14 amino acids. CDR3 region: CASTLGLADNEQFF. The CDR3 nucleotides read TGTGCCAGCACCCTAGGACTAGCGGACAATGAGCAGTTCTTC.

The rearrangement uses TRBV25-1 and TRBJ2-7; 7 nucleotides agree with TRBD1. J gave up 4 bases and V 3 bases, and 9 bases lay outside the gene matches. The CDR3 loop spans 15 amino acids. CDR1 is MGHDK, CDR2 SYGVNS, per germline. CDR3 residues: CASSDHRTGRYEQYF. As DNA, the CDR3 is TGTGCCAGCAGTGACCATCGGACAGGAAGATACGAGCAGTACTTC.

This clone was recorded only once. The rearrangement joins TRBV2 to TRBJ2-5; 9 nucleotides align to TRBD1. Looked up from germline, CDR1 is SNHLY and CDR2 is FYNNEI. This CDR3 contains 14 residues. V gave up 6 bases and J gave up 5 bases; unmatched junction bases: 7. CDR3 in amino acids: CASRTGQGWETQYF. The CDR3 DNA sequence: TGTGCCAGCAGGACCGGACAGGGGTGGGAGACCCAGTACTTC. The variable domain in full, completed from reference TRBV2 and TRBJ2-5, reads EPEVTQTPSHQVTQMGQEVILRCVPISNHLYFYWYRQILGQKVEFLVSFYNNEISEKSEIFDDQFSVERPDGSNFTLKIRSTKLEDSAMYFCASRTGQGWETQYFGPGTRLLVL.

The rearrangement uses TRBV7-9 and TRBJ1-5; D is ambiguous. The CDR3 is 14 amino acids. Germline values: CDR1 SEHNR, CDR2 FQNEAQ (reference sequence). V lost 5 bases to trimming and J lost 1 base, with 9 bases between them. CDR3 nucleotide sequence: TGTGCCAGCAGCAACTCTTTGAGCAATCAGCCCCAGCATTTT. Protein product: CASSNSLSNQPQHF.

This chain connects TRBV14 to TRBJ2-3; a possible D gene is TRBD2 (7 bases). V shed 3 bases and J shed 4 bases, with 17 bases lying between them. Germline loops: CDR1 SGHDN, CDR2 FVKESK. CDR3 length equals 16 residues. Here the CDR3 reads CASSHLRGGLPDTQYF. In DNA form, the CDR3 reads TGTGCCAGCAGCCATTTGCGCGGGGGCCTCCCAGATACGCAGTATTTT.

This CDR3 reads CAWSASVGGYTF. The CDR3 coding sequence is TGTGCCTGGAGTGCATCAGTAGGTGGCTACACCTTC. The V call is TRBV30, the J call TRBJ1-2; D remains unclear. The ends were cut back, 1 base at V and 7 bases at J, with 10 bases in the middle. Germline V lookup: CDR1 GTSNPN, CDR2 SVGIG (reference sequence). This CDR3 is built from 12 residues.

The chain employs TRBV6-4 and TRBJ2-3; D gene unclear. The CDR3 is 14 residues long. In germline, CDR1 is MRHNA, CDR2 SNTAGT. Between the trimmed V and J ends, which lost 6 bases and 1 base, there was a span of 11 bases. The DNA of the CDR3 is TGTGCCAGCAGCCTAGGTACTGGCACAGATACGCAGTATTTT. This translates into CASSLGTGTDTQYF.

The chain recombines TRBV5-1 with TRBJ1-4; possibly TRBD1 for D (5 bases). Germline CDR1 and CDR2: SGHRS and YFSETQ. CDR3 length equals 15 residues. Trimming removed 0 bases from V and 6 bases from J, with 12 bases in between. CDR3: CASSLVSGVDEKLFF. In DNA form, the CDR3 reads TGCGCCAGCAGCTTGGTATCGGGGGTAGATGAAAAACTGTTTTTT.

The gene calls are TRBV30 and TRBJ2-1; D gene uncertain. The V end was cut by 0 bases, the J end by 5 bases, with 11 bases between. From germline, CDR1 is GTSNPN and CDR2 SVGIG (reference sequence). The CDR3 length is 14 residues. The CDR3 coding sequence is TGTGCCTGGAGTGTACGGGCCACTGACAATGAGCAGTTCTTC. Amino acids: CAWSVRATDNEQFF. Looking up the rest from reference TRBV30 and TRBJ2-1 gives the full variable domain: SQTIHQWPATLVQPVGSPLSLECTVEGTSNPNLYWYRQAAGRGLQLLFYSVGIGQISSEVPQNLSASRPQDRQFILSSKKLLLSDSGFYLCAWSVRATDNEQFFGPGTRLTVL.

The chain joins TRBV18 to TRBJ2-4, with TRBD2 as a possible D gene (6 bases). Germline V gene data show CDR1 as KGHSH and CDR2 as LQKENI. This CDR3 has 14 amino acids. V shed 4 bases and J shed 7 bases, with 14 bases lying between them. This CDR3 reads CASSLAMGRNIQYF. The DNA for the CDR3 is TGTGCCAGCTCACTTGCTATGGGGAGGAACATTCAGTACTTC. Combining the CDR3 with reference TRBV18 and TRBJ2-4 gives the whole variable domain NAGVMQNPRHLVRRRGQEARLRCSPMKGHSHVYWYRQLPEEGLKFMVYLQKENIIDESGMPKERFSAEFPKEGPSILRIQQVVRGDSAAYFCASSLAMGRNIQYFGAGTRLSVL.

Only a few counts were recorded for this clone. The gene calls are TRBV7-8 and TRBJ1-5; 9 nucleotides agree with TRBD1. Losses at the gene ends were 4 bases for V and 1 base for J; bases not matched to a gene: 5. The CDR3 consists of 16 residues. Germline V lookup: CDR1 SGHVS, CDR2 FQNEAQ. The CDR3 here is CASSSQGAESNQPQHF. In DNA form, the CDR3 reads TGTGCCAGCAGCTCACAGGGGGCTGAGAGCAATCAGCCCCAGCATTTT.

V and J are TRBV28 and TRBJ2-7; D is undetermined. With 5 bases removed from V and 3 bases from J, the gap between germline ends came to 11 bases. The germline V gene encodes CDR1 MDHEN and CDR2 SYDVKM. This CDR3 has 13 residues. The CDR3 DNA is TGTGCCAGCAGTGACCCTATGGGCTACGAGCAGTACTTC. This sequence encodes CASSDPMGYEQYF. The full variable domain, rest sourced from reference TRBV28 and TRBJ2-7, is DVKVTQSSRYLVKRTGEKVFLECVQDMDHENMFWYRQDPGLGLRLIYFSYDVKMKEKGDIPEGYSVSREKKERFSLILESASTNQTSMYLCASSDPMGYEQYFGPGTRLTVT.